These 13 T cell receptor beta chains were all obtained from the same sample, sequenced in a study of T cell changes during pregnancy in multiple sclerosis (dated by TCRdb to about 2019). Library prep was done by the immunoSEQ multiplex PCR assay. In TCRdb, the immuneACCESS table is reduced to in-frame sequences with V and J assigned. These tables do not hold every clone; where another copy was compared, an unresolved V gene accounts for under half, and the others remain unexplained. The sample contains some 49,000 clones, 92% of them found a single time. The ten largest clones take up 0.37% of the sample. The material sequenced was CD4+ T cells from peripheral blood mononuclear cells, taken in the second trimester of pregnancy. Receptors were obtained from a female donor in good health, enrolled as a control in a pregnancy study.

This sequence joins TRBV19 and TRBJ1-5; no clear D. Germline V gene data show CDR1 as LNHDA and CDR2 as SQIVND (reference sequence). V was trimmed by 4 bases and J by 6 bases, leaving 10 bases between them. CDR3 length: 13 amino acids. The CDR3 spells CASSSPAVQPQHF. As DNA, the CDR3 is TGTGCCAGTAGTAGCCCCGCAGTTCAGCCCCAGCATTTT.

The gene calls are TRBV5-5 and TRBJ1-5, with D unclear. The V end was cut by 3 bases, the J end by 2 bases, with 15 bases between. The length of the CDR3 is 16 residues. The V gene's germline CDR1 is SGHKS and CDR2 YYEKEE (reference sequence). CDR3 loop: CASSYGWSGGNQPQHF. The DNA for the CDR3 is TGTGCCAGCAGCTATGGATGGTCGGGAGGCAATCAGCCCCAGCATTTT.

The CDR3 DNA follows: TGTGCCAGCAGTTACCAGGGATCGGCCTACGGCTACACCTTC. This translates into CASSYQGSAYGYTF. The chain is built from TRBV6-5 and TRBJ1-2, with D perhaps TRBD1 (5 bases). The germline V and J ends were trimmed by 2 bases and 8 bases, with 15 bases remaining between them. Germline CDR1 is MNHEY and CDR2 is SVGAGI. This CDR3 has 14 amino acids.

Regarding this clone: Germline is not matched at one junction end, which may reflect a read error. V and J are TRBV7-2 and TRBJ1-1; possible D gene TRBD1, 6 bases. From germline, CDR1 is SGHTA and CDR2 FQGNSA. The CDR3 is made up of 16 amino acids. The CDR3, as DNA: TGTGCCAGCAGTTTAGTCGAGGGGGTACGGAACACTGAAGCTTTCTTT. Translation: CASSLVEGVRNTEAFF.

This chain connects TRBV5-5 to TRBJ1-5; D not resolved. The germline V and J ends were trimmed by 1 base and 5 bases, with 7 bases remaining between them. CDR1 and CDR2 from the germline V gene are SGHKS and YYEKEE (reference sequence). CDR3 size: 13 residues. This CDR3 reads CASSLPPDQPQHF. The CDR3 DNA sequence: TGTGCCAGCAGCTTGCCCCCAGATCAGCCCCAGCATTTT.

This chain connects TRBV2 to TRBJ1-4; no definite D call. V was pared by 7 bases and J by 4 bases, with 13 bases between. This CDR3 has 14 residues. Germline CDR1 is SNHLY and CDR2 is FYNNEI. The CDR3 is CASNPGPINEKLFF. The CDR3, as DNA: TGTGCCAGCAACCCGGGTCCGATTAATGAAAAACTGTTTTTT.

The V gene is TRBV2, the J gene TRBJ1-2; a weak D match, TRBD1 (5 bases). Germline values: CDR1 SNHLY, CDR2 FYNNEI. CDR3 length: 13 residues. Between the trimmed V and J ends, which lost 3 bases and 5 bases, there was a span of 10 bases. The CDR3 spells CASSEGRDYGYTF. The CDR3 nucleotides read TGTGCCAGCAGTGAGGGCAGGGATTATGGCTACACCTTC.

The chain joins TRBV19 to TRBJ1-1; 8 bases are a match to TRBD1. The CDR3 has 15 amino acids. Germline V gene lookup returns CDR1 LNHDA and CDR2 SQIVND (reference sequence). Unmatched junction bases numbered 6, after V lost 0 bases and J lost 6 bases. CDR3 residues: CASSIDRDRQPEAFF. Here the CDR3 DNA reads TGTGCCAGTAGTATAGACCGGGACAGGCAGCCTGAAGCTTTCTTT.

The chain carries TRBV29-1 and TRBJ2-3, with 9 bases matching TRBD2. CDR3 length: 13 amino acids. The germline V gene has CDR1 SQVTM and CDR2 ANQGSEA. With 6 bases clipped from V and 6 bases from J, the junction kept 7 bases outside the gene matches. CDR3 sequence (DNA): TGCAGCGTGAGGCGGGGGGGTACGGATACGCAGTATTTT. As protein: CSVRRGGTDTQYF.

The rearrangement joins TRBV12-5 to TRBJ1-1; no definite D call. Per the germline V gene, CDR1 is LGHNT and CDR2 is FRNRAP. CDR3 length equals 14 residues. Trimming stripped 1 base from V and 3 bases from J, with 9 bases between. CDR3 sequence (DNA): TGTGCTAGTGGTTTGGGTCACGGGGACACTGAAGCTTTCTTT. This translates into CASGLGHGDTEAFF.

The chain combines TRBV4-3 with TRBJ1-2, with D maybe TRBD1 (6 bases). Deletions cut 2 bases from V and 2 bases from J, with 12 bases between. This CDR3 has 15 amino acids. The V gene's germline CDR1 is LGHNA and CDR2 YSLEER. The CDR3 region has the DNA TGCGCCAGCAGCCAAAGCACAGGGTTAAACTATGGCTACACCTTC. Amino acids: CASSQSTGLNYGYTF.

Only one count was recorded for this clone. The rearrangement links TRBV9 to TRBJ2-3; D is uncertain. The CDR3 loop spans 14 amino acids. With 4 bases removed from V and 2 bases from J, the gap between germline ends came to 11 bases. Per the germline V gene, CDR1 is SGDLS and CDR2 is YYNGEE. The CDR3 reads CASSPRGDTDTQYF. Here the CDR3 DNA reads TGTGCCAGCAGCCCCCGAGGCGACACAGATACGCAGTATTTT.

V usage is TRBV7-2 and J usage is TRBJ2-2, with 7 bases aligning to TRBD1. Looked up from germline, CDR1 is SGHTA and CDR2 is FQGNSA. The CDR3 covers 15 residues. With V trimmed by 9 bases and J by 0 bases, 7 bases remained unmatched. For the CDR3, the DNA is TGTGCCAGAGGGACAGACCGCGCGAACACCGGGGAGCTGTTTTTT. Encoded protein: CARGTDRANTGELFF.